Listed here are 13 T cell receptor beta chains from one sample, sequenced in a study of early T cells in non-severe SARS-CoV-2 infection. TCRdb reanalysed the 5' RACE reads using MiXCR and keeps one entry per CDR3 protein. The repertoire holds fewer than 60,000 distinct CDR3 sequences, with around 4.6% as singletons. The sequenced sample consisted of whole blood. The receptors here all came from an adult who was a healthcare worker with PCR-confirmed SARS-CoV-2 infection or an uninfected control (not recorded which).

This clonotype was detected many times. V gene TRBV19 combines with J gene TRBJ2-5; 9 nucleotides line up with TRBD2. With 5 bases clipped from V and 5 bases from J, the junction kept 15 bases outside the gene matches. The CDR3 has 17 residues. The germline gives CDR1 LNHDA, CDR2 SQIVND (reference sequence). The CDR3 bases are TGTGCCAGTAGTTTCCTGACTAGCGGCACAACACAGGAGACCCAGTACTTC. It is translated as CASSFLTSGTTQETQYF.

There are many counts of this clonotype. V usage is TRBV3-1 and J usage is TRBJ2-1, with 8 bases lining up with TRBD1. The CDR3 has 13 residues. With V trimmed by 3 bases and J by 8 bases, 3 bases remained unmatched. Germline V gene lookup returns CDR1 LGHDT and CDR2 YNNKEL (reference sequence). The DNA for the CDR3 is TGTGCCAGCAGCCAGGACAGGGAGTATGAGCAGTTCTTC. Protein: CASSQDREYEQFF.

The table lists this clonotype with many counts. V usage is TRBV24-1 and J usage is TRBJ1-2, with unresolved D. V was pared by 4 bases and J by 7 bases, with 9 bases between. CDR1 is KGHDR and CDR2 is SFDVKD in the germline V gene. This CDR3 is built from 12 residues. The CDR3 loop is CATSDPGGGYTF. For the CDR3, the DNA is TGTGCCACCAGTGACCCGGGTGGTGGCTACACCTTC.

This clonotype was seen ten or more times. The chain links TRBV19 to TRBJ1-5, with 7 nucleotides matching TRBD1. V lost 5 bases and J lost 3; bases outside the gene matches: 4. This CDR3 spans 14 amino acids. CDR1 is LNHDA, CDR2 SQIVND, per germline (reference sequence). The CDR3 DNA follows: TGTGCCAGTAGTGCCGGGACAGTCAATCAGCCCCAGCATTTT. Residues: CASSAGTVNQPQHF.

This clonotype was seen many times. The CDR3 bases are TGCACGGGGGAGGAGACTCTCTCGTCTAGCACAGATACGCAGTATTTT. Residues: CTGEETLSSSTDTQYF. The chain couples TRBV20-1 to TRBJ2-3, with D possibly TRBD2 on 6 matching bases. The CDR3 length is 16 residues. Germline V lookup: CDR1 DFQATT, CDR2 SNEGSKA (reference sequence).

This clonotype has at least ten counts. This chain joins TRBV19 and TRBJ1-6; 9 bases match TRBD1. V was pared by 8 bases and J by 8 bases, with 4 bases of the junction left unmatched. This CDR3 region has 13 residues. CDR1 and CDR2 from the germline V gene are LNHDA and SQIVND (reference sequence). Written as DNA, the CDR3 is TGTGCCAGTTCGACAGGGGGTTATTCACCCCTCCACTTT. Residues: CASSTGGYSPLHF.

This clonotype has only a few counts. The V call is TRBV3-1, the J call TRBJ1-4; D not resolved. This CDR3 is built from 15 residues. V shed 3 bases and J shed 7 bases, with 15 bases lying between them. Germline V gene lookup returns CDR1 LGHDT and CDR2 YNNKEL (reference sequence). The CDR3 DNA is TGTGCCAGCAGCCAGGACCGGGGAACTGGTGAAAAACTGTTTTTT. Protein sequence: CASSQDRGTGEKLFF.

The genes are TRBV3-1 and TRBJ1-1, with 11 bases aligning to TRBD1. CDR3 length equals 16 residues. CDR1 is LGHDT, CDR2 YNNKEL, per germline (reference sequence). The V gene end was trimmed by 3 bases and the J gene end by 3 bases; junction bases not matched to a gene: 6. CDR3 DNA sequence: TGTGCCAGCAGCCAGCCGGACAGGGGGCGGCACACTGAAGCTTTCTTT. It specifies CASSQPDRGRHTEAFF.

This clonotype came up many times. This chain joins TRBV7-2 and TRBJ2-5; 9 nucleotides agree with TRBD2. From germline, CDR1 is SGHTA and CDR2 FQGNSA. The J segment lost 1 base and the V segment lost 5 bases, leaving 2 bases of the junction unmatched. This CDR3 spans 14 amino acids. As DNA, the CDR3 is TGTGCCAGCAGCGTGACTAGCGGCCAAGAGACCCAGTACTTC. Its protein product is CASSVTSGQETQYF. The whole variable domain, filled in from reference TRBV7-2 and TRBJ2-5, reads GAGVSQSPSNKVTEKGKDVELRCDPISGHTALYWYRQSLGQGLEFLIYFQGNSAPDKSGLPSDRFSAERTGGSVSTLTIQRTQQEDSAVYLCASSVTSGQETQYFGPGTRLLVL.

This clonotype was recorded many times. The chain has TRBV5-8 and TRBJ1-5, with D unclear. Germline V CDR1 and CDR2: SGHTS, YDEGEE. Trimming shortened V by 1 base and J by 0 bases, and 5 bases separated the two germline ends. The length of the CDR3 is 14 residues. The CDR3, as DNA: TGTGCCAGCAGCTTGACTCATAGCAATCAGCCCCAGCATTTT. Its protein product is CASSLTHSNQPQHF.

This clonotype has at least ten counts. CDR3 coding DNA: TGTGCCAGCAGCTTAAAAGGGAATGAGCAGTTCTTC. Translated, it gives CASSLKGNEQFF. V is TRBV7-2 and J is TRBJ2-1, with no clear D. The ends were cut back, 2 bases at V and 7 bases at J, with 6 bases in the middle. Germline CDR1 is SGHTA and CDR2 is FQGNSA. The CDR3 is 12 amino acids.

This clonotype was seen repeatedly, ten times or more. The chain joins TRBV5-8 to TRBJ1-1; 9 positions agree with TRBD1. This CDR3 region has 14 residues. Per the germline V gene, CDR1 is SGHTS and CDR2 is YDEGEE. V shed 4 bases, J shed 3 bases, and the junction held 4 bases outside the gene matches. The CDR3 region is CASSGDRVYTEAFF. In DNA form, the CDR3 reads TGTGCCAGCAGCGGGGACAGGGTTTACACTGAAGCTTTCTTT.

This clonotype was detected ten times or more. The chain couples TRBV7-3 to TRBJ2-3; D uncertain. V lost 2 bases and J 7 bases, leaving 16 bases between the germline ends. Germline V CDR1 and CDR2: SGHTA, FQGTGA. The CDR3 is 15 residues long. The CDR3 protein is CASSLSGTNQNTQYF. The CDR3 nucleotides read TGTGCCAGCAGCTTATCCGGAACGAACCAGAATACGCAGTATTTT. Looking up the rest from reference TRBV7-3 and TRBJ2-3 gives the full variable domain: GAGVSQTPSNKVTEKGKYVELRCDPISGHTALYWYRQSLGQGPEFLIYFQGTGAADDSGLPNDRFFAVRPEGSVSTLKIQRTERGDSAVYLCASSLSGTNQNTQYFGPGTRLTVL.